This is a list of T cell receptor beta chains from one sample in a study of identical twins. Each CDR3 protein gets one entry after TCRdb re-called the 5' RACE reads with MiXCR. The repertoire holds around 690,000 distinct CDR3 sequences, with approximately 21% as singletons. The data also belong to a second study, concerning T cells expressing NK-cell markers.

The sequenced sample consisted of PBMCs. These receptors all come from a woman aged 18-35 years in good health. Each CDR3 is given without its conserved first and last residue.

v_gene	j_gene	CDR3aa
TRBV5-1	TRBJ2-1	ASSSNQGVEQF
TRBV5-1	TRBJ2-7	ASSLAIDSRSSYEQY
TRBV2	TRBJ2-3	ASKVDRDTQY
TRBV7-2	TRBJ1-1	ASSRVGGITEAF
TRBV5-1	TRBJ2-1	ASSLGAANNEQF
TRBV20-1	TRBJ1-5	SAIGADQPQH
TRBV12-3/TRBV12-4	TRBJ2-3	ASSFFTDTQY
TRBV10-3	TRBJ2-1	AISVAAEQF
TRBV7-9	TRBJ2-7	ASSQSRGEQY
TRBV7-9	TRBJ2-3	ASSLGGHTQY
TRBV4-2	TRBJ2-5	ASSPPRYQETQY